The next 4 T cell receptor beta chains were all read from a single sample in a study of cytomegalovirus exposure and HLA in healthy donors. Use of 60 Vbeta and 13 Jbeta primers characterized the PCR. Sequencing was performed with immunoSEQ multiplex PCR; in TCRdb, only in-frame clones are kept and a portion is missing. The table records roughly 120,000 clones, about 73% of them present only once. Sequencing was carried out using PBMCs. These receptors were obtained from a woman aged 35 to 49 in good health and CMV-seronegative.

The gene calls are TRBV5-4 and TRBJ2-3; tentatively, D is TRBD1 (6 bases). The V gene's germline CDR1 is SGHNT and CDR2 YYREEE (reference sequence). Trimming took 4 bases from V and 5 from J, leaving 14 bases between them. This CDR3 comprises 14 residues. The CDR3 reads CASSPTRGEDTQYF. The CDR3, as DNA: TGTGCCAGCAGCCCCACCAGGGGTGAAGATACGCAGTATTTT.

The sample holds one count of this clone. This chain uses TRBV7-2 with TRBJ2-5; 7 bases are a match to TRBD2. The CDR3 is 15 residues long. Per germline, CDR1 SGHTA and CDR2 FQGNSA. The V segment lost 6 bases and the J segment 4 bases; nucleotides outside the gene matches: 11. The DNA of the CDR3 is TGTGCCAGCAGGCTCCGTCTAGCGGCAATAGAGACCCAGTACTTC. Amino acid sequence: CASRLRLAAIETQYF.

The rearrangement joins TRBV10-1 to TRBJ2-1; D is perhaps TRBD2 (6 bases). In germline, CDR1 is WNHNN, CDR2 SYGVQD (reference sequence). Trimming removed 6 bases at V and 2 bases at J, with 14 bases between. The CDR3 contains 15 residues. The CDR3 region has the DNA TGCGCCAGCAGAACGAGCGGGTGCACCTACAATGAGCAGTTCTTC. Its protein product is CASRTSGCTYNEQFF.

The chain combines TRBV7-9 with TRBJ2-5; possible D gene TRBD1, 6 bases. The V end lost 2 bases, the J end lost 3 bases, and 10 bases lay between the germline ends. The CDR3 is made up of 14 amino acids. The V gene's germline CDR1 is SEHNR and CDR2 FQNEAQ (reference sequence). This CDR3 is CASSLRTAEETQYF. Here the CDR3 DNA reads TGTGCCAGCAGCTTAAGGACAGCAGAAGAGACCCAGTACTTC.